This TCR beta chain was retrieved from a study of siplizumab effects on memory and regulatory T cells. The ends lost 4 bases at V and 2 bases at J; junction bases unmatched: 8. Germline assignment: CDR1 MNHNS and CDR2 SASEGT. CDR3 size: 15 residues. A note on this clone: The antigen remains unidentified.

Notes on the study in general: Among sequences traceable to unstimulated CD4+ memory cells, alloreactive ones were significantly reduced by siplizumab. For siplizumab cultures, the suppressive function of their proliferating Tregs was not confirmed. The alloreactive clones that mapped to unstimulated subsets made up only a minor fraction.

The repertoire was sequenced with immunoSEQ multiplex PCR; TCRdb's copy has only in-frame clones and lacks some. The sample has 100,000 or so clones; 90% to 95% are singletons. The gene calls are TRBV6-1 and TRBJ2-7; TRBD1 matches at 7 bases. This TCR derives from a human donor in good health. The material sequenced was non-Treg CD4+ T cells sorted from blood. The CDR3 spells CASSVQGTDTYEQYF. The CDR3 coding sequence is TGTGCCAGCAGTGTTCAAGGGACAGATACCTACGAGCAGTACTTC.